This entry describes one TCR beta chain. The data derive from a study of blood T cell repertoires in COVID-19. Study-level information: Samples representing acute and convalescent COVID-19 were sourced from the United States, Italy and Spain. The analysed material was cDNA or gDNA that came from T cells, B-cell-depleted T cells, or PBMCs.

In the original processing: Estimation of nucleated cell counts relied on the amplification of reference gene primers. The assay was immunoSEQ multiplex PCR, and TCRdb's table has in-frame clones only and misses some. V, J and clone size are taken as reported in that table, and D and trimming were inferred from the DNA itself. In the table there are 25,000 to 35,000 clones, more than 70% of which are singletons. Sequencing used peripheral blood. The sequence was obtained from a woman aged 40 to 50 with active or convalescent COVID-19.

For the CDR3, the DNA is TGTGCCATCAGTGACTGGGACAGTTCGATGGAGACCCAGTACTTC. It is translated as CAISDWDSSMETQYF. The V call is TRBV10-3, the J call TRBJ2-5, with TRBD1 matching over 7 bases. V lost 3 bases, J lost 5 bases, and 9 bases stayed unmatched. The CDR3 has 15 residues. Germline CDR1 ENHRY, CDR2 SYGVKD.